The rows below give T cell receptor beta chains drawn from one sample of a study of blood T cells in healthy people across ages. TCRdb fed the 5' RACE reads into MiXCR, producing one record per CDR3 protein. The top ten clones hold around 41% of a sample with around 750,000 distinct CDR3 sequences, less than 70% of them seen once. Material for sequencing was blood. The receptors were sampled from an elderly man in good health. The CDR3 runs from the conserved cysteine through the conserved F or W. D genes are given only for firm matches. Not all rows give a size; the values are once, few, many and, for expanded clones, a class.

J gene	CDR3 length	D gene	clone size	V gene	CDR3 protein	CDR3 DNA
TRBJ1-1	12	NA	NA	TRBV25-1	CASSEFIGEAFF	TGTGCCAGCAGTGAATTTATAGGTGAAGCTTTCTTT
TRBJ1-4	15	NA	NA	TRBV20-1	CSARARRKSNEKLFF	TGCAGTGCTAGAGCTCGGAGGAAGTCTAATGAAAAACTGTTTTTT
TRBJ2-7	15	TRBD2	few	TRBV13	CASSLGSGRAYEQYF	TGTGCCAGCAGCTTAGGAAGCGGGAGGGCCTACGAGCAGTACTTC
TRBJ1-1	13	TRBD1	many	TRBV29-1	CSVTDRGNTEAFF	TGCAGCGTGACCGACAGGGGAAACACTGAAGCTTTCTTT
TRBJ2-1	15	NA	NA	TRBV20-1	CSARAVQQLYNEQFF	TGCAGTGCTAGAGCGGTCCAACAACTATACAATGAGCAGTTCTTC
TRBJ2-3	14	NA	NA	TRBV4-1	CASSQPQGHRYAYF	TGCGCCAGCAGCCAACCCCAGGGACACAGATACGCGTATTTT
TRBJ2-4	14	NA	few	TRBV6-6	CASSYGESGDIQYF	TGTGCCAGCAGTTACGGGGAAAGTGGAGACATTCAGTACTTC
TRBJ2-3	19	NA	NA	TRBV21-1	CASTQRLAGVSYGTDTQYF	TGTGCCAGCACCCAGAGACTAGCGGGAGTATCGTATGGCACAGATACGCAGTATTTT
TRBJ1-5	18	NA	few	TRBV20-1	CSATPGRQGVGGNQPQHF	TGCAGTGCCACCCCGGGACGTCAAGGGGTTGGGGGCAATCAGCCCCAGCATTTT
TRBJ1-1	18	NA	NA	TRBV6-5	CASSYLGTGRLPNTEAFF	TGTGCCAGCAGTTACTTGGGAACAGGCAGACTTCCGAACACTGAAGCTTTCTTT
TRBJ1-1	14	NA	many	TRBV5-1	CASSLAGVDTEAFF	TGCGCCAGCAGCTTGGCAGGGGTGGACACTGAAGCTTTCTTT
TRBJ2-7	14	TRBD1	NA	TRBV3-1	CASSQWTGTYEQYF	TGTGCCAGCAGCCAATGGACAGGGACCTACGAGCAGTACTTC
TRBJ2-1	16	NA	few	TRBV9	CASSPPVGGAYNEQFF	TGTGCCAGCAGCCCACCCGTGGGGGGAGCCTACAATGAGCAGTTCTTC
TRBJ2-1	14	TRBD2	NA	TRBV24-1	CATPGREGVNEQFF	TGTGCCACCCCCGGCCGGGAGGGAGTCAATGAGCAGTTCTTC
TRBJ1-4	14	NA	NA	TRBV6-2/TRBV6-3	CASSDRRGDEKLFF	TGTGCCAGCAGCGACCGGAGGGGGGACGAAAAACTGTTTTTT
TRBJ2-5	14	TRBD1	NA	TRBV25-1	CASSIQGARETQYF	TGTGCCAGCAGTATCCAGGGGGCGCGGGAGACCCAGTACTTC
TRBJ1-6	13	NA	NA	TRBV6-5	CASSPVQVSPLHF	TGTGCCAGCAGTCCGGTACAGGTTTCACCCCTCCACTTT
TRBJ2-7	15	NA	NA	TRBV9	CASSGRNGPTYEQYF	TGTGCCAGCAGCGGCCGCAACGGGCCGACCTACGAGCAGTACTTC
TRBJ1-1	12	NA	NA	TRBV20-1	CSAIAGPAEAFF	TGCAGTGCTATCGCAGGGCCAGCTGAAGCTTTCTTT
TRBJ2-7	15	TRBD2	few	TRBV11-2	CASSPIAGGAYEQYF	TGTGCCAGCAGCCCGATAGCGGGAGGCGCCTACGAGCAGTACTTC
TRBJ2-7	16	TRBD2	few	TRBV5-1	CASSSGLALDRDEQYF	TGCGCCAGCAGCTCGGGACTAGCGCTAGACAGGGACGAGCAGTACTTC
TRBJ2-3	14	NA	NA	TRBV20-1	CSARDGRNTDTQYF	TGCAGTGCTCGAGACGGCCGGAACACAGATACGCAGTATTTT